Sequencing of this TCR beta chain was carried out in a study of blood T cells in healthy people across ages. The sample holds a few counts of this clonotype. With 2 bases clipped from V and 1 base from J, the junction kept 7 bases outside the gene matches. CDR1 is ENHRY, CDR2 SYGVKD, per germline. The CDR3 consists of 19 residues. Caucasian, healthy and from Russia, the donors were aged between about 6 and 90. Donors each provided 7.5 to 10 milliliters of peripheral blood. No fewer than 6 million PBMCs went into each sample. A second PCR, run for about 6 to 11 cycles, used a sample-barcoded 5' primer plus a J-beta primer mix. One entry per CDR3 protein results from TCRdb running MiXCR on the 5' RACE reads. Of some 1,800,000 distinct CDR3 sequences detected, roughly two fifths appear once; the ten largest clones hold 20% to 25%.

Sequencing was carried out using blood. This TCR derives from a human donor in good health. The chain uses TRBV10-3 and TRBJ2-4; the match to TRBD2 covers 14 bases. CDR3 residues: CAISEGGLAGGLAKNIQYF. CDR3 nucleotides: TGTGCCATCAGTGAGGGCGGACTAGCGGGGGGATTGGCCAAAAACATTCAGTACTTC.